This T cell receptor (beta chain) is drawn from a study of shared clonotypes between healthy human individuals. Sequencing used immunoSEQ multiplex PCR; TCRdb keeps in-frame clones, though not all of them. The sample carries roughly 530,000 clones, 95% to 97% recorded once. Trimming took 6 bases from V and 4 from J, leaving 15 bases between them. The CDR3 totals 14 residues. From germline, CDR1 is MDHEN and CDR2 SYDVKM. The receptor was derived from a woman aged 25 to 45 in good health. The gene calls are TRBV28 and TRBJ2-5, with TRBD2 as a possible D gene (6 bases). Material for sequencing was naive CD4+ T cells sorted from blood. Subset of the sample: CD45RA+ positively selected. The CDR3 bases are TGTGCCAGCAGCGAGGGGACTCCTAGAGAGACCCAGTACTTC. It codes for CASSEGTPRETQYF. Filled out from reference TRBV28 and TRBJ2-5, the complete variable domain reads DVKVTQSSRYLVKRTGEKVFLECVQDMDHENMFWYRQDPGLGLRLIYFSYDVKMKEKGDIPEGYSVSREKKERFSLILESASTNQTSMYLCASSEGTPRETQYFGPGTRLLVL.